What follows describes a single T cell receptor (beta chain). This specimen belongs to a study of shared clonotypes between healthy human individuals. About the research overall: In total, the donors were a couple of women and a few men aged 18 to 49.

Germline CDR1 and CDR2: SGHTA and FQGTGA. The CDR3 is made up of 12 amino acids. V lost 4 bases and J 7 bases, leaving 8 bases between the germline ends. At a deep level, the assay was run. Sequencing on ten immunoSEQ deep assay plates was performed for unsorted PBMC DNA. Original handling: ImmunoSEQ output lacked quality scores and full-length reads, limiting matched filtering. The assay was immunoSEQ multiplex PCR, and TCRdb's table has in-frame clones only and misses some. V and J calls and clone size follow that table, whereas D and trimming were derived from the DNA. The table shows hundreds of thousands of clones, with around three quarters occurring only once.

Material for sequencing was PBMCs. The clonotype originates from a woman aged 35 to 49 in good health. Some clones in this sample may be carry-over from other donors' samples. V is TRBV7-3 and J is TRBJ2-1, with D perhaps matching TRBD2 (5 bases). The CDR3 protein is CASSSPGNEQFF. CDR3 DNA: TGTGCCAGCAGCTCCCCGGGAAATGAGCAGTTCTTC.